Listed below are T cell receptor beta chains from one sample, sequenced in a study of blood T cell repertoires in COVID-19. The repertoire was sequenced with immunoSEQ multiplex PCR; TCRdb's copy has only in-frame clones and lacks some. The sample contains fewer than 250,000 clones, approximately 82% of which appear only once. Sequenced material: peripheral blood. These receptors came from a woman between 70 and 85 years old with active or convalescent COVID-19. Both conserved end residues are part of each CDR3. Each record gives: J gene, V gene, CDR3 protein.

TRBJ2-2	TRBV5-6	CASSSGLAISLNTGELFF
TRBJ1-4	TRBV12-5	CASGHNEKLFF
TRBJ1-2	TRBV11-1	CASSPDRGMNYGYTF
TRBJ2-7	TRBV2	CASGPGQGMGEQYF
TRBJ1-1	TRBV2	CASSGRTVVGGEAFF
TRBJ2-1	TRBV5-4	CASRPASDPYNEQFF
TRBJ2-7	TRBV3-1/TRBV3-2	CASTLGGSYEQYF
TRBJ2-3	TRBV5-6	CASRGRTSTDTQYF
TRBJ2-3	TRBV27	CASSPRTTSGADTQYF
TRBJ2-5	TRBV7-8	CASSLRDRVETQYF
TRBJ1-1	TRBV6-5	CASSYSGSDTEAFF
TRBJ1-2	TRBV7-9	CASTRGAGLTDYGYTF
TRBJ1-2	TRBV6-5	CASSWGGPNYGYTF
TRBJ1-6	TRBV5-4	CASSSRDTNSPLHF
TRBJ2-1	TRBV5-1	CASKILAGGLNEQFF
TRBJ2-2	TRBV27	CASSRQLNTGELFF
TRBJ2-3	TRBV9	CASSKAGGTDTQYF
TRBJ2-1	TRBV5-1	CASRPGLALYNEQFF
TRBJ2-6	TRBV2	CASSPQNSGANVLTF
TRBJ2-3	TRBV5-4	CASSQLAGGDTQYF
TRBJ1-2	TRBV30	CAWRHPGQGNYGYTF
TRBJ1-4	TRBV6-5	CASSYGGGLEKLFF
TRBJ2-7	TRBV5-6	CASSYRDRYSYEQYF
TRBJ1-4	TRBV15	CATSTTPGSTNEKLFF
TRBJ1-2	TRBV5-1	CASSLIPGDYGYTF
TRBJ2-7	TRBV28	CASRRQHYEQYF
TRBJ1-1	TRBV2	CASHFGGNTEAFF
TRBJ2-7	TRBV21-1	CASSIRTGDSYEQYF
TRBJ1-2	TRBV6-5	CASRLTVTFNYGYTF
TRBJ2-1	TRBV5-1	CASSGPLGGGNEQFF
TRBJ2-5	TRBV5-1	CASRATPGLAGRETQYF
TRBJ1-2	TRBV7-2	CASSRTGFLDGYTF
TRBJ2-5	TRBV7-6	CASSFGAGAVQETQYF
TRBJ2-5	TRBV7-9	CASSNPGQQETQYF
TRBJ1-1	TRBV30	CAWSPGQATEAFF
TRBJ1-1	TRBV6-5	CASSYLGGNTEAFF
TRBJ1-1	TRBV28	CASSLGRGTGEAFF
TRBJ2-1	TRBV5-1	CASSTGLRLGEQFF
TRBJ2-5	TRBV20-1	CSASSVGGASETQYF
TRBJ2-4	TRBV5-6	CASRKQALGTKNIQYF
TRBJ1-2	TRBV27	CASSLFGGNNYGYTF
TRBJ2-7	TRBV19	CASSIGEGEPYEQYF
TRBJ2-1	TRBV18	CASSPRQGAYNEQFF
TRBJ1-2	TRBV19	CASSMVDFCTF
TRBJ2-1	TRBV7-9	CASKKNFDRYNNEQFF
TRBJ1-4	TRBV18	CASSGTSTNEKLFF
TRBJ2-5	TRBV18	CASSPSQETQYF
TRBJ2-7	TRBV7-7	CASSPGQGRSYEQYF
TRBJ2-2	TRBV18	CASSPGLARTGELFF
TRBJ2-1	TRBV25-1	CASSGFSYAGAYEQFF
TRBJ1-4	TRBV25-1	CASNGDRGEKLFF